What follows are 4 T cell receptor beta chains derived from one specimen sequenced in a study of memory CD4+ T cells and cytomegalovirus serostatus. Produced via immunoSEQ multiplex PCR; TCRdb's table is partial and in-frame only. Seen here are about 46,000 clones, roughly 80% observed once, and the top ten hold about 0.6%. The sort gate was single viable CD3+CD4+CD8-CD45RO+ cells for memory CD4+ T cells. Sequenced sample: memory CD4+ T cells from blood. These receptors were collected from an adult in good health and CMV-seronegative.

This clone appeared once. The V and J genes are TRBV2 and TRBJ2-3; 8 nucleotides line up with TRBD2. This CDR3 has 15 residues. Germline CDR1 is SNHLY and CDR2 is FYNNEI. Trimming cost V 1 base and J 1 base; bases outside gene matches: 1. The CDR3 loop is CASSEGRGGTDTQYF. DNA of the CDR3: TGTGCCAGCAGTGAAGGGCGGGGGGGCACAGATACGCAGTATTTT.

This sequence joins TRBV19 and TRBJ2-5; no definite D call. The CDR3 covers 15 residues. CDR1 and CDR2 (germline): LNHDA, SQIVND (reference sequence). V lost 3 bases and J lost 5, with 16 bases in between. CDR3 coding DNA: TGTGCCAGTAGTATCTCCCGGGTTAGTTTGGAGACCCAGTACTTC. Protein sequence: CASSISRVSLETQYF.

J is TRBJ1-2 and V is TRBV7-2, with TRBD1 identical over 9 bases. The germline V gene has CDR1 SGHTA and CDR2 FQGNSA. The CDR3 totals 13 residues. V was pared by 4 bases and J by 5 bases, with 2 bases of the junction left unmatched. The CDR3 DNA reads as TGTGCCAGCAGCTCGACAGGGGGGTATGGCTACACCTTC. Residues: CASSSTGGYGYTF.

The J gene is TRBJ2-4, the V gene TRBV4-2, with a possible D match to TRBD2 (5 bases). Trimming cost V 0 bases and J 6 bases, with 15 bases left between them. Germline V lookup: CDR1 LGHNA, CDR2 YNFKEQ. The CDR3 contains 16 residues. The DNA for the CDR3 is TGTGCCAGCAGCCAAGATCGGACGGGAACGGGAAACATTCAGTACTTC. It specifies CASSQDRTGTGNIQYF.